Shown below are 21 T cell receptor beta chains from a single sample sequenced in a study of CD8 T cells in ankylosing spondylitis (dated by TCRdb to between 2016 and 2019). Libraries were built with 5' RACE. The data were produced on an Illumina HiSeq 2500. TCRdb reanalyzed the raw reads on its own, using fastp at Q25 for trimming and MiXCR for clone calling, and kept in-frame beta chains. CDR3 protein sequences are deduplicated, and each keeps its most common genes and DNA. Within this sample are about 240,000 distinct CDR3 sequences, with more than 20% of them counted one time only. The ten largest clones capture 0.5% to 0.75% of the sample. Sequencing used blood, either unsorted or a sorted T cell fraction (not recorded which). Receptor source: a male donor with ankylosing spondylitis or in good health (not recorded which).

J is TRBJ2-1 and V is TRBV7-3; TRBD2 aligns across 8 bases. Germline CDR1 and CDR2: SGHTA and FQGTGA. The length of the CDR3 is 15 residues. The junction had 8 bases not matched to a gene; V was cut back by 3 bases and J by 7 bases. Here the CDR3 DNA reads TGTGCCAGCAGCTTGACGGGACTAGTCAGGAATGAGCAGTTCTTC. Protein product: CASSLTGLVRNEQFF.

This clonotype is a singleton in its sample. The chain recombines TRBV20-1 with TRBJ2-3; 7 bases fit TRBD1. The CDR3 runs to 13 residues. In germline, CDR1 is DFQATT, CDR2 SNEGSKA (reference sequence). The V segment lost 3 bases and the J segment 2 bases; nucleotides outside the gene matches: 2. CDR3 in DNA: TGCAGTGCTAGCCAGGGGGTCACAGATACGCAGTATTTT. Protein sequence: CSASQGVTDTQYF.

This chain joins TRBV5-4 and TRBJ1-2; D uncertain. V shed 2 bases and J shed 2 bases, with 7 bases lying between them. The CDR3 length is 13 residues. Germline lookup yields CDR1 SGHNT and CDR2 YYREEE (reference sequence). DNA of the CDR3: TGTGCCAGCAGCTTCGGACTGAACTATGGCTACACCTTC. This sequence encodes CASSFGLNYGYTF. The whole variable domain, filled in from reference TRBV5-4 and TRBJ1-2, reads ETGVTQSPTHLIKTRGQQVTLRCSSQSGHNTVSWYQQALGQGPQFIFQYYREEENGRGNFPPRFSGLQFPNYSSELNVNALELDDSALYLCASSFGLNYGYTFGSGTRLTVV.

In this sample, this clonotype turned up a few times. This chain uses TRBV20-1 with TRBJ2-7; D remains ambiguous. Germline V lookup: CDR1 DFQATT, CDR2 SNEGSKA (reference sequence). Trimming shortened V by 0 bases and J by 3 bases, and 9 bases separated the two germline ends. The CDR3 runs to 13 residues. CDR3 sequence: CSAREGQNYEQYF. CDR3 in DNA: TGCAGTGCTAGAGAGGGCCAAAACTACGAGCAGTACTTC.

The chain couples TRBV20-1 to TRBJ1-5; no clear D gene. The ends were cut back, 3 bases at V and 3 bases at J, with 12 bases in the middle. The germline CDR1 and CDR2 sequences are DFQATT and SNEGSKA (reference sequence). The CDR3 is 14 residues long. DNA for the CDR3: TGCAGTGCTAGGCGCGGCACTCTCAATCAGCCCCAGCATTTT. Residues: CSARRGTLNQPQHF.

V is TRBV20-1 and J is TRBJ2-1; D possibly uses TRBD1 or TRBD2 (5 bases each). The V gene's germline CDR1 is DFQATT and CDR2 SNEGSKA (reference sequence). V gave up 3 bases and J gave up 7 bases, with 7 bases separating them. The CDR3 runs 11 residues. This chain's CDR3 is CSASWGNEQFF. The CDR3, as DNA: TGCAGTGCTAGTTGGGGGAATGAGCAGTTCTTC.

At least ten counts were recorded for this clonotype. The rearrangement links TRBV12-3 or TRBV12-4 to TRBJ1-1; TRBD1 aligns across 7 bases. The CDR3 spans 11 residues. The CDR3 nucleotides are TGTGCTACCAGGGGGGACACTGAAGCTTTCTTT. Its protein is CATRGDTEAFF.

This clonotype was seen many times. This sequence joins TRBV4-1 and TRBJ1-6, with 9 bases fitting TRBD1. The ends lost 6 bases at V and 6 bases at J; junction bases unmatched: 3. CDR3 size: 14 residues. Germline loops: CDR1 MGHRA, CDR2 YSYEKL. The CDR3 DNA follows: TGCGCCAGCAGGGGGACAGGGCTTAATTCACCCCTCCACTTT. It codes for CASRGTGLNSPLHF.

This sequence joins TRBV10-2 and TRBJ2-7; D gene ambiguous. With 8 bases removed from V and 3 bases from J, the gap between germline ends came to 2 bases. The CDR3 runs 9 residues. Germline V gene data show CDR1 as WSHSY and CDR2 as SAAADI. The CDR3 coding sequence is TGCGCCAGCCTCTACGAGCAGTACTTC. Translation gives CASLYEQYF.

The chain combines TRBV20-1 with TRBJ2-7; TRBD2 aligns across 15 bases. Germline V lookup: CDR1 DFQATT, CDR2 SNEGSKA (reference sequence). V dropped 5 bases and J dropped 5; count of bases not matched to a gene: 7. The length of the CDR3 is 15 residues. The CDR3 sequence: CSAGTSGGQGHEQYF. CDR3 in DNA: TGCAGTGCTGGGACTAGCGGGGGGCAAGGCCACGAGCAGTACTTC.

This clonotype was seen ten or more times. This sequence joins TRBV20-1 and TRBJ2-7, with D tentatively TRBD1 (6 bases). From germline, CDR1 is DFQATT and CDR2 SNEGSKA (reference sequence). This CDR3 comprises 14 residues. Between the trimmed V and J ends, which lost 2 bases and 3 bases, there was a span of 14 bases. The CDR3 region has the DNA TGCAGTGCTAGACCAATCGACAGGCTCTACGAGCAGTACTTC. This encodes CSARPIDRLYEQYF.

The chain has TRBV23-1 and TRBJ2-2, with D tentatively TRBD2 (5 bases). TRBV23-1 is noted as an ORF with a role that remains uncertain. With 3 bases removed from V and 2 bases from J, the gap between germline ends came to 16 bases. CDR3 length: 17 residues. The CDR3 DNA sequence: TGCGCCAGCAGTCACCCGGACTGCCGGTTAAACACCGGGGAGCTGTTTTTT. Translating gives CASSHPDCRLNTGELFF.

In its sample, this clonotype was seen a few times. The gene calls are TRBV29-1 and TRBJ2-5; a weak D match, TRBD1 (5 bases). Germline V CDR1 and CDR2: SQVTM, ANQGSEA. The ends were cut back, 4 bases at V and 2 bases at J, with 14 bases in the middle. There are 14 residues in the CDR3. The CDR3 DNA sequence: TGCAGCGTTGTGGTGCAGGGAAGGCAAGAGACCCAGTACTTC. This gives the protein CSVVVQGRQETQYF.

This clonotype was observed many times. The CDR3 loop reads CASSFGQGDEQYF. As DNA, the CDR3 is TGCGCCAGCAGCTTTGGACAGGGTGACGAGCAGTACTTC. V usage is TRBV5-1 and J usage is TRBJ2-7; TRBD1 matches at 8 bases. There are 13 residues in the CDR3. V lost 2 bases, J lost 5 bases, and 3 bases stayed unmatched. Germline CDR1 reads SGHRS; CDR2 reads YFSETQ.

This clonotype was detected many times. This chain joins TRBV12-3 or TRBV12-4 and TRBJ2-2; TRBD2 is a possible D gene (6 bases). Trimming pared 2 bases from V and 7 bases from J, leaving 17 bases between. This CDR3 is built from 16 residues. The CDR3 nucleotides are TGTGCCAGCAGTTTATCCAGCGGGCTCGGGGGCGGGGAGCTGTTTTTT. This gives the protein CASSLSSGLGGGELFF.

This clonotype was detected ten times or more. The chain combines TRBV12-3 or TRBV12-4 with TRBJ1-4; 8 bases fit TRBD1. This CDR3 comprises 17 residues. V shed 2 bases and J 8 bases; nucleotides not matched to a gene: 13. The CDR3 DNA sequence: TGTGCCAGCAGTTTAATATTACCCGGGACAGGCCCCGAAAAACTGTTTTTT. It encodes CASSLILPGTGPEKLFF.

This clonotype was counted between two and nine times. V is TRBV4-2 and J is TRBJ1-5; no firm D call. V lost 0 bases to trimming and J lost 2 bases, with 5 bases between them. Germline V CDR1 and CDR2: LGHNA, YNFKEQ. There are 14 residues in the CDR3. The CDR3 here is CASSQDEGNQPQHF. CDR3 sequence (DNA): TGTGCCAGCAGCCAAGATGAGGGCAATCAGCCCCAGCATTTT.

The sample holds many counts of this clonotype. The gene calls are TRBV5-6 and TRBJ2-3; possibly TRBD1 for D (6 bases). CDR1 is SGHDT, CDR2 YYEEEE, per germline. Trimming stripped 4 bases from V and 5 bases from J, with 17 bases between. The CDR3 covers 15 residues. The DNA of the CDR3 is TGTGCCAGCAGCGAAGCCACAGGGTTCAGAGATACGCAGTATTTT. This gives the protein CASSEATGFRDTQYF.

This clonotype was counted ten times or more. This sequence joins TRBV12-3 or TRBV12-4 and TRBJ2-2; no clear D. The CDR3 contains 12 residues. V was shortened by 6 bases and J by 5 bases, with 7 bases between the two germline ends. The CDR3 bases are TGTGCCAGCAGCCTAGATACCGGGGAGCTGTTTTTT. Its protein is CASSLDTGELFF.

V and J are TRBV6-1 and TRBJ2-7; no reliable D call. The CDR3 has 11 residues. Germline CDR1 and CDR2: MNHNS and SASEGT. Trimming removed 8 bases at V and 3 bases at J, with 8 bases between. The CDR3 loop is CASRTVYEQYF. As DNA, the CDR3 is TGTGCCAGCCGCACAGTCTACGAGCAGTACTTC.

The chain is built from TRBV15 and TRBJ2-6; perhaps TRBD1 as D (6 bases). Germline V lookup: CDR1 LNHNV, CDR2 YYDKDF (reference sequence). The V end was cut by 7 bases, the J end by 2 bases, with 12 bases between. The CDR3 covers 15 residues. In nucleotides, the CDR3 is TGTGCCACCACCTCACAGGGTGCTGGGGCCAACGTCCTGACTTTC. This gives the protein CATTSQGAGANVLTF.